This is a list of T cell receptor beta chains from one sample in a study of human T cells and chemical hapten exposure. Using its own MiXCR run on the RACE reads, TCRdb lists one record per CDR3 protein. The repertoire includes some 51,000 distinct CDR3 sequences, around a tenth of them detected once, and 14% sits in the top ten. Sequencing used whole blood, obtained in connection with sensitization to the hapten diphenylcyclopropenone (DPC). These receptors all stem from a woman aged 40 to 49 with alopecia areata. Some clones in this sample may be carry-over from other donors' samples. Both conserved end residues are part of each CDR3. A D gene is named only where the DNA matches it firmly. Clone size is given for some rows only: seen once, a few or many times, or a class if the clone is expanded.

abundance: -
d_gene: TRBD1
v_gene: TRBV27
j_gene: TRBJ2-7
CDR3nt: TGTGCCAGCACCCAGGGGGTGTCCTACGAGCAGTACTTC
CDR3aa: CASTQGVSYEQYF

abundance: many
d_gene: -
v_gene: TRBV28
j_gene: TRBJ1-6
CDR3nt: TGTGCCAGCAGGGTTGTGGGGACGGGAAATTCACCCCTCCACTTT
CDR3aa: CASRVVGTGNSPLHF

abundance: many
d_gene: -
v_gene: TRBV2
j_gene: TRBJ1-5
CDR3nt: TGTGCCAGCAGTGACGGGGGGACCGTGGGCAATCAGCCCCAGCATTTT
CDR3aa: CASSDGGTVGNQPQHF

abundance: -
d_gene: TRBD2
v_gene: TRBV11-1
j_gene: TRBJ2-1
CDR3nt: TGTGCCAGCAGCTTAACGAGGACTAGCGGGTATGAGCAGTTCTTC
CDR3aa: CASSLTRTSGYEQFF

abundance: many
d_gene: -
v_gene: TRBV20-1
j_gene: TRBJ2-1
CDR3nt: TGCAGTGCTGACCCGGGCTACCAGCGCCATGAGCAGTTCTTC
CDR3aa: CSADPGYQRHEQFF

abundance: -
d_gene: TRBD1
v_gene: TRBV4-1
j_gene: TRBJ1-1
CDR3nt: TGCGCCAGCAGCCCAATTCGGGGACAGGGGTTCACTGAAGCTTTCTTT
CDR3aa: CASSPIRGQGFTEAFF

abundance: few
d_gene: -
v_gene: TRBV7-2
j_gene: TRBJ2-1
CDR3nt: TGTGCCAGCAGCACCGACAGGTATTCCTACAATGAGCAGTTCTTC
CDR3aa: CASSTDRYSYNEQFF

abundance: many
d_gene: -
v_gene: TRBV6-2/TRBV6-3
j_gene: TRBJ2-2
CDR3nt: TGTGCCAGCAGTTACGCGTTGTACACCGGGGAGCTGTTTTTT
CDR3aa: CASSYALYTGELFF

abundance: -
d_gene: -
v_gene: TRBV20-1
j_gene: TRBJ2-7
CDR3nt: TGCAGTGCAACTACAGGGAAATACGAGCAGTACTTC
CDR3aa: CSATTGKYEQYF

abundance: few
d_gene: TRBD1
v_gene: TRBV5-1
j_gene: TRBJ1-2
CDR3nt: TGCGCCAGCAGCTGGGATCAGGGGGCGAGCTATGGCTACACCTTC
CDR3aa: CASSWDQGASYGYTF

abundance: many
d_gene: -
v_gene: TRBV21-1
j_gene: TRBJ2-6
CDR3nt: TGTGCCAGCAGCAAAGGGCAAGACAGGGAGACATCGCGCCCTGGGGCCAACGTCCTGACTTTC
CDR3aa: CASSKGQDRETSRPGANVLTF

abundance: few
d_gene: -
v_gene: TRBV2
j_gene: TRBJ1-5
CDR3nt: TGTGCCAGCAGTGAAGTGGGGCGCCGGGCCCAGCATTTT
CDR3aa: CASSEVGRRAQHF

abundance: many
d_gene: TRBD1
v_gene: TRBV3-1
j_gene: TRBJ1-3
CDR3nt: TGTGCCAGCAGCCAAGTAATGGGACAGGGGAGAAACACCATATATTTT
CDR3aa: CASSQVMGQGRNTIYF

abundance: many
d_gene: TRBD2
v_gene: TRBV6-1
j_gene: TRBJ2-5
CDR3nt: TGTGCCAGCAGTGAGACTAGCGGGGGGGCTTGGGAGACCCAGTACTTC
CDR3aa: CASSETSGGAWETQYF

abundance: -
d_gene: -
v_gene: TRBV24-1
j_gene: TRBJ2-3
CDR3nt: TGTGCCACCGATTCCGTCTTCACAGATACGCAGTATTTT
CDR3aa: CATDSVFTDTQYF

abundance: many
d_gene: -
v_gene: TRBV9
j_gene: TRBJ2-2
CDR3nt: TGTGCCAGCAGGCCTTCAGGGAGTGGTAACACCGGGGAGCTGTTTTTT
CDR3aa: CASRPSGSGNTGELFF

abundance: many
d_gene: TRBD1
v_gene: TRBV10-3
j_gene: TRBJ2-5
CDR3nt: TGTGCCATCAGCCCAGGGGGTTCCGGTGAGACCCAGTACTTC
CDR3aa: CAISPGGSGETQYF

abundance: once
d_gene: TRBD1
v_gene: TRBV11-2
j_gene: TRBJ2-1
CDR3nt: TGTGCCAGCAGCCCTCGGACAGGGAAGTACAATGAGCAGTTCTTC
CDR3aa: CASSPRTGKYNEQFF

abundance: few
d_gene: TRBD1
v_gene: TRBV20-1
j_gene: TRBJ1-1
CDR3nt: TGCAGTCAGGCGGGACAGCTGAACACTGAAGCTTTCTTT
CDR3aa: CSQAGQLNTEAFF

abundance: few
d_gene: TRBD1
v_gene: TRBV4-1
j_gene: TRBJ1-3
CDR3nt: TGCGCCAGCAGCCAGCCGGGACAGGGGCCCTCTGGAAACACCATATATTTT
CDR3aa: CASSQPGQGPSGNTIYF

abundance: few
d_gene: -
v_gene: TRBV9
j_gene: TRBJ2-7
CDR3nt: TGTGCCAGCAGCGTAAACCAGGGAGGTTCCTACGAGCAGTACTTC
CDR3aa: CASSVNQGGSYEQYF

abundance: -
d_gene: -
v_gene: TRBV30
j_gene: TRBJ2-1
CDR3nt: TGTGCCTGGAGTGTGGACAGCTCCTACAATGAGCAGTTCTTC
CDR3aa: CAWSVDSSYNEQFF

abundance: -
d_gene: TRBD2
v_gene: TRBV5-3
j_gene: TRBJ2-3
CDR3nt: TGTGCCAGAAGCTTGGGACTAGCGGCGCAAGTTGGACGGGTAGATACGCAGTATTTT
CDR3aa: CARSLGLAAQVGRVDTQYF

abundance: few
d_gene: TRBD1
v_gene: TRBV4-1
j_gene: TRBJ2-7
CDR3nt: TGCGCCAGCAGCCAAGTGGGACAGGCTTACGAGCAGTACTTC
CDR3aa: CASSQVGQAYEQYF

abundance: many
d_gene: -
v_gene: TRBV18
j_gene: TRBJ2-3
CDR3nt: TGTGCCAGCTCACCTATGGCCTCAGATACGCAGTATTTT
CDR3aa: CASSPMASDTQYF

abundance: medium-sized
d_gene: TRBD2
v_gene: TRBV29-1
j_gene: TRBJ2-5
CDR3nt: TGCAGCGTTGAAGATAGGGGACTAGCGGGAGTTTTGCAAGAGACCCAGTACTTC
CDR3aa: CSVEDRGLAGVLQETQYF

abundance: many
d_gene: TRBD2
v_gene: TRBV12-3/TRBV12-4
j_gene: TRBJ2-6
CDR3nt: TGTGCCAGCACCCCCGAGGAGCGGGGGGTCGCTAGGGCCAACGTCCTGACTTTC
CDR3aa: CASTPEERGVARANVLTF

abundance: many
d_gene: -
v_gene: TRBV6-6
j_gene: TRBJ1-1
CDR3nt: TGTGCCAGCAGTTACTCGGGATACGGTTCTGAAGCTTTCTTT
CDR3aa: CASSYSGYGSEAFF

abundance: -
d_gene: TRBD2
v_gene: TRBV20-1
j_gene: TRBJ2-1
CDR3nt: TGCAGTGCGGGTGGCAGCGGGGGGGCTGGCAATGAGCAGTTCTTC
CDR3aa: CSAGGSGGAGNEQFF

abundance: many
d_gene: -
v_gene: TRBV2
j_gene: TRBJ2-5
CDR3nt: TGTGCCAGCAGTGAAGGAGGCGGGGAGACCCAGTACTTC
CDR3aa: CASSEGGGETQYF

abundance: many
d_gene: -
v_gene: TRBV7-9
j_gene: TRBJ2-2
CDR3nt: TGTGCCAGCATGTTCGACTCACCACGGAGCACCGGGGAGCTGTTTTTT
CDR3aa: CASMFDSPRSTGELFF

abundance: many
d_gene: -
v_gene: TRBV29-1
j_gene: TRBJ1-2
CDR3nt: TGCAGCGATCCGGGGGAGGGGCTGAAATTTTGTGGCTACACCTTC
CDR3aa: CSDPGEGLKFCGYTF

abundance: -
d_gene: -
v_gene: TRBV27
j_gene: TRBJ1-3
CDR3nt: TGTGCCAGCAGTTTCGGTGCCACTGGAAACACCATATATTTT
CDR3aa: CASSFGATGNTIYF

abundance: -
d_gene: TRBD1
v_gene: TRBV6-2/TRBV6-3
j_gene: TRBJ1-2
CDR3nt: TGTGCCAGCAGTTACGGACAGGGGCTAAATGGCTACACCTTC
CDR3aa: CASSYGQGLNGYTF

abundance: -
d_gene: TRBD1
v_gene: TRBV12-3/TRBV12-4
j_gene: TRBJ1-5
CDR3nt: TGTGCCAGCAGTTTATCAGGTTCCGACAGGGCCCTCGGGTTGGGGAGCAATCAGCCCCAGCATTTT
CDR3aa: CASSLSGSDRALGLGSNQPQHF

abundance: many
d_gene: -
v_gene: TRBV2
j_gene: TRBJ2-3
CDR3nt: TGTGCCAGCAGCGGTGAACGGGGAGATACGCAGTATTTT
CDR3aa: CASSGERGDTQYF

abundance: many
d_gene: -
v_gene: TRBV18
j_gene: TRBJ1-1
CDR3nt: TGTGCCAGCTCACCCGCCGGGGGCACTGAAGCTTTCTTT
CDR3aa: CASSPAGGTEAFF

abundance: many
d_gene: -
v_gene: TRBV20-1
j_gene: TRBJ2-1
CDR3nt: TGCAGTGCTAGTTGGGGCAATGAGCAGTTCTTC
CDR3aa: CSASWGNEQFF

abundance: many
d_gene: -
v_gene: TRBV12-3/TRBV12-4
j_gene: TRBJ1-1
CDR3nt: TGTGCCAGCAGGCGAGGTGGGGGGAACACTGAAGCTTTCTTT
CDR3aa: CASRRGGGNTEAFF

abundance: few
d_gene: TRBD1
v_gene: TRBV10-3
j_gene: TRBJ1-5
CDR3nt: TGTGCCATTATGGACAGGGGCGGCGGCCAGCCCCAGCATTTT
CDR3aa: CAIMDRGGGQPQHF

abundance: -
d_gene: TRBD2
v_gene: TRBV12-3/TRBV12-4
j_gene: TRBJ2-1
CDR3nt: TGTGCCAGCAGTTTAATCCCACTCTCCGGGGGGGCAGTCGATGAGCAGTTCTTC
CDR3aa: CASSLIPLSGGAVDEQFF

abundance: many
d_gene: -
v_gene: TRBV7-2
j_gene: TRBJ1-3
CDR3nt: TGTGCCAGCAGCTTAGACCGCGGCCGCTTCTCTGGAAACACCATATATTTT
CDR3aa: CASSLDRGRFSGNTIYF

abundance: medium-sized
d_gene: -
v_gene: TRBV6-2/TRBV6-3
j_gene: TRBJ1-6
CDR3nt: TGTGCCAGCAGGTTCCAGGGGAATCGGCCACCCCTCCACTTT
CDR3aa: CASRFQGNRPPLHF

abundance: many
d_gene: -
v_gene: TRBV25-1
j_gene: TRBJ2-5
CDR3nt: TGTGCCAGCAGACCGTTATTCGGAGAGGGGGAAAGGGAGACCCAGTACTTC
CDR3aa: CASRPLFGEGERETQYF

abundance: -
d_gene: -
v_gene: TRBV6-2/TRBV6-3
j_gene: TRBJ1-5
CDR3nt: TGTGCCAGCAGTTACTCAGGGGAGAATCAGCCCCAGCATTTT
CDR3aa: CASSYSGENQPQHF

abundance: -
d_gene: -
v_gene: TRBV21-1
j_gene: TRBJ2-7
CDR3nt: TGTGCCAGCACCAAACCGATTCAGGGTTCGAATACCTACGAGCAGTACTTC
CDR3aa: CASTKPIQGSNTYEQYF

abundance: many
d_gene: -
v_gene: TRBV6-6
j_gene: TRBJ2-1
CDR3nt: TGTGCCAGCAGTTCCGTCCTCCTAGGATACTACAATGAGCAGTTCTTC
CDR3aa: CASSSVLLGYYNEQFF

abundance: -
d_gene: -
v_gene: TRBV5-1
j_gene: TRBJ1-1
CDR3nt: TGCGCCAGCAGCTTGATCAGGGTGACCACTGAAGCTTTCTTT
CDR3aa: CASSLIRVTTEAFF

abundance: many
d_gene: -
v_gene: TRBV6-5
j_gene: TRBJ1-1
CDR3nt: TGTGCCAGCAGTCGAGACAGGATGACTTTCTTT
CDR3aa: CASSRDRMTFF

abundance: -
d_gene: -
v_gene: TRBV7-2
j_gene: TRBJ1-2
CDR3nt: TGTGCCAGCATCCCATCGTGGCAGCCTAACTATGGCTACACCTTC
CDR3aa: CASIPSWQPNYGYTF

abundance: few
d_gene: -
v_gene: TRBV6-5
j_gene: TRBJ2-2
CDR3nt: TGTGCCAGCAGTTACTCTCACGGCACCGGGGAGCTGTTTTTT
CDR3aa: CASSYSHGTGELFF

abundance: many
d_gene: -
v_gene: TRBV4-1
j_gene: TRBJ2-4
CDR3nt: TGCGCCAGCAGCCAAGGTGCCCTGCTCCTAGCCAAAAACATTCAGTACTTC
CDR3aa: CASSQGALLLAKNIQYF

abundance: -
d_gene: -
v_gene: TRBV25-1
j_gene: TRBJ2-7
CDR3nt: TGTGCCAGTTCCTTGGAACTAGATTCCTACGAGCAGTACTTC
CDR3aa: CASSLELDSYEQYF

abundance: few
d_gene: -
v_gene: TRBV10-3
j_gene: TRBJ2-7
CDR3nt: TGTGCCATCAGTGCCCCTGGTGGCGAGCAGTACTTC
CDR3aa: CAISAPGGEQYF